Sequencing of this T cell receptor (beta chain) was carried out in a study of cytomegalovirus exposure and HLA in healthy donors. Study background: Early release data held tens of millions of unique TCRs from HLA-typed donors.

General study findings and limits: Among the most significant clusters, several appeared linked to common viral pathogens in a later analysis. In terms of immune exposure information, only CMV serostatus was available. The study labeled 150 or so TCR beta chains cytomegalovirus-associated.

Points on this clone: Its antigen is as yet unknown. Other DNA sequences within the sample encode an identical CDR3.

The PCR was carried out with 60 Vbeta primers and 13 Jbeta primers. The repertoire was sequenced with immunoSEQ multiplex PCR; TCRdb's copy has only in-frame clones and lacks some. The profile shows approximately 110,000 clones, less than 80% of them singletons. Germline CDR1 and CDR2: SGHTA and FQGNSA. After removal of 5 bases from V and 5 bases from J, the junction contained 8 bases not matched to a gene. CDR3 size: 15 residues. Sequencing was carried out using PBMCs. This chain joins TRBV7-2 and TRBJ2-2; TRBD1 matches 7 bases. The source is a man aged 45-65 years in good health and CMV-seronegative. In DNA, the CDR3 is TGTGCCAGCAGCCCCCGGACAGGTGGGACCGGGGAGCTGTTTTTT. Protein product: CASSPRTGGTGELFF.